This T cell receptor beta chain derives from a study of blood T cell repertoires in COVID-19. Study background: There were acute and convalescent COVID-19 samples, and they came from the United States, Italy and Spain.

TCRdb keeps only in-frame clones here, not all; method: immunoSEQ multiplex PCR. The sample carries fewer than 90,000 clones, nearly 80% recorded once. The TCR sequence derives from a man in his sixties or seventies with COVID-19, enrolled during active disease. Sequenced material: peripheral blood.

The CDR3 sequence is CASSYGPGAYEQYF. The CDR3 DNA follows: TGTGCCAGCAGTTATGGCCCGGGGGCCTACGAGCAGTACTTC. The rearrangement links TRBV6-2 or TRBV6-3 to TRBJ2-7; the D gene is possibly TRBD2 (6 bases). This CDR3 spans 14 amino acids. Trimming took 3 bases from V and 2 from J, leaving 11 bases between them. Germline-derived CDR1 and CDR2 are MNHEY and SVGEGT.